The next 27 T cell receptor beta chains were all read from a single sample in a study of read filtering for tumor transcriptome and immune sequencing. This library used roughly 400 ng RNA and molecular barcoded adaptors spanning alpha/delta and beta/gamma chains. TCRdb passed the reads through MiXCR, listing each CDR3 protein once. This sample has 35,000 to 50,000 distinct CDR3 sequences, with around 15% found just once. What was sequenced was a population of CD138-negative cells sorted from bone marrow. These TCRs come from a donor aged 40 or over with multiple myeloma.

This clonotype was found a few times. This could be a read error, since a much larger clone is one nucleotide away. The CDR3 carries no conserved terminal phenylalanine or tryptophan, so it likely arises from a read error. The V call is TRBV19, the J call TRBJ1-4; D gene uncertain. This CDR3 has 13 amino acids. Germline assignment: CDR1 LNHDA and CDR2 SQIVND (reference sequence). V shed 5 bases and J shed 8 bases, with 12 bases lying between them. This chain's CDR3 is CASSLRMDEKLFL. For the CDR3, the DNA is TGTGCCAGTAGTCTCCGCATGGACGAAAAACTGTTTCTT.

In this sample, this clonotype turned up many times. The V call is TRBV7-3, the J call TRBJ2-3, with 10 bases that match TRBD2. This CDR3 comprises 17 residues. Germline V gene sequence: CDR1 SGHTA, CDR2 FQGTGA. Trimming cost V 5 bases and J 0 bases; bases outside gene matches: 8. CDR3 bases: TGTGCCAGCAGCACCGGGACTAGCGCACCTAGCACAGATACGCAGTATTTT. This codes for CASSTGTSAPSTDTQYF.

The sample holds many counts of this clonotype. This chain links TRBV11-2 with TRBJ2-1; either TRBD1 or TRBD2 may supply D (5 bases each). The CDR3 extends over 13 amino acids. Germline CDR1 and CDR2: SGHAT and FQNNGV. Trimming took 3 bases from V and 13 from J, leaving 16 bases between them. CDR3 coding DNA: TGTGCCAGCAGCTTGGCAAAGGGCAGGGACCAGTTCTTC. Protein sequence: CASSLAKGRDQFF. The variable domain in full, completed from reference TRBV11-2 and TRBJ2-1, reads EAGVAQSPRYKIIEKRQSVAFWCNPISGHATLYWYQQILGQGPKLLIQFQNNGVVDDSQLPKDRFSAERLKGVDSTLKIQPAKLEDSAVYLCASSLAKGRDQFFGPGTRLTVL.

This chain uses TRBV28 with TRBJ2-1, with TRBD2 matching 8 bases. There are 16 residues in the CDR3. Germline CDR1 MDHEN, CDR2 SYDVKM. With 6 bases clipped from V and 1 base from J, the junction kept 8 bases outside the gene matches. CDR3 sequence reads: CASRESGSRSYNEQFF. In nucleotides, the CDR3 is TGTGCCAGCAGGGAAAGCGGGAGTAGGTCCTACAATGAGCAGTTCTTC.

In this sample, this clonotype turned up many times. V is TRBV15 and J is TRBJ2-1; D unresolved. Trimming took off 3 bases at V and 8 bases at J, with 14 bases between the two ends. Germline assignment: CDR1 LNHNV and CDR2 YYDKDF (reference sequence). The CDR3 covers 14 residues. This CDR3 is CATSRQHLLDEQFF. The CDR3 bases are TGTGCCACCAGCAGGCAACATCTGTTGGATGAGCAGTTCTTC.

This clonotype is deemed medium-sized. The chain uses TRBV7-3 and TRBJ2-1, with 12 bases that match TRBD2. This CDR3 contains 14 residues. Germline CDR1 is SGHTA and CDR2 is FQGTGA. Trimming cost V 4 bases and J 10 bases; bases outside gene matches: 5. CDR3 protein: CASSSLAGGPEQFF. CDR3 coding DNA: TGTGCCAGCAGCTCCCTAGCGGGAGGGCCGGAGCAGTTCTTC.

This clonotype has a count of ten or more. The chain links TRBV18 to TRBJ2-1; D is unresolved. This CDR3 region has 13 residues. Trimming removed 3 bases at V and 2 bases at J, with 5 bases between. Germline values: CDR1 KGHSH, CDR2 LQKENI. In DNA, the CDR3 is TGTGCCAGCTCACCCCCGACCTACAATGAGCAGTTCTTC. This codes for CASSPPTYNEQFF.

This clonotype was counted many times. The J gene is TRBJ2-1, the V gene TRBV5-1; D remains unclear. V lost 5 bases and J lost 3, with 3 bases in between. CDR1 is SGHRS and CDR2 is YFSETQ in the germline V gene. The CDR3 is 11 residues long. The CDR3 spells CASRIYNEQFF. The CDR3 nucleotides read TGCGCCAGCAGAATCTACAATGAGCAGTTCTTC.

V gene TRBV7-2 combines with J gene TRBJ1-1; weak D call: TRBD1 (5 bases). The V and J ends lost 2 bases and 3 bases respectively, with 10 bases between them. This CDR3 spans 14 amino acids. Germline loops: CDR1 SGHTA, CDR2 FQGNSA. The CDR3: CASSLKRGYTEAFF. The CDR3 DNA sequence: TGTGCCAGCAGCTTAAAAAGGGGCTACACTGAAGCTTTCTTT.

This clonotype was picked up many times. The V and J genes are TRBV5-6 and TRBJ2-1; 12 bases line up with TRBD2. Germline V gives CDR1 SGHDT, CDR2 YYEEEE. V gave up 3 bases and J gave up 6 bases; unmatched junction bases: 4. This CDR3 has 15 residues. DNA for the CDR3: TGTGCCAGCAGCTGGCTAGCGGGGGGGATCAATGAGCAGTTCTTC. Translated: CASSWLAGGINEQFF.

This clonotype was observed many times. The chain couples TRBV11-3 to TRBJ2-7; possibly TRBD1 for D (5 bases). This CDR3 spans 13 amino acids. CDR1 SGHNT and CDR2 YENEEA come from the germline V gene. Trimming pared 1 base from V and 3 bases from J, leaving 7 bases between. CDR3 nucleotides: TGTGCCAGCAGCTTAGGACAGATCTACGAGCAGTACTTC. It encodes CASSLGQIYEQYF.

This clonotype was picked up many times. V is TRBV5-1 and J is TRBJ1-1, with 8 bases aligning to TRBD1. This CDR3 is 15 amino acids long. Germline-derived CDR1 and CDR2 are SGHRS and YFSETQ. Trimming removed 5 bases from V and 4 bases from J; junction bases left unmatched: 10. This CDR3 reads CASSRIRGLVTEAFF. CDR3 coding DNA: TGCGCCAGCAGTCGAATCAGGGGGCTTGTCACTGAAGCTTTCTTT.

This clonotype occurred many times. J is TRBJ2-6 and V is TRBV30; D gene unclear. Trimming removed 2 bases at V and 0 bases at J, with 8 bases between. Germline CDR1 is GTSNPN and CDR2 is SVGIG (reference sequence). There are 15 residues in the CDR3. CDR3 DNA sequence: TGTGCCTGGAGTTCAGTTTTCTCTGGGGCCAACGTCCTGACTTTC. This sequence encodes CAWSSVFSGANVLTF.

This clonotype was detected many times. V gene TRBV5-1 combines with J gene TRBJ2-3; the D is unclear. V dropped 0 bases and J dropped 2 bases, with 10 bases sitting between them. This CDR3 has 15 residues. Germline V gives CDR1 SGHRS, CDR2 YFSETQ. CDR3 nucleotides: TGCGCCAGCAGCTTGGATCGTGCCTCCACAGATACGCAGTATTTT. Translating gives CASSLDRASTDTQYF.

This clonotype was observed many times. The chain couples TRBV7-9 to TRBJ2-3; 10 nucleotides align to TRBD1. This CDR3 is 16 amino acids long. Losses at the gene ends were 5 bases for V and 12 bases for J; bases not matched to a gene: 17. The germline V gene encodes CDR1 SEHNR and CDR2 FQNEAQ (reference sequence). CDR3 sequence: CASSLGQGTTQIRQYF. The CDR3 DNA reads as TGTGCCAGCAGCCTGGGACAGGGGACTACACAGATACGTCAGTATTTT.

This clonotype was recorded at least ten times. A much larger clone sits a single nucleotide away, making a read error possible. V gene TRBV5-4 combines with J gene TRBJ2-1; D could derive from TRBD1 or TRBD2 (5 bases each). Germline-derived CDR1 and CDR2 are SGHNT and YYREEE (reference sequence). CDR3 length equals 13 residues. This chain's CDR3 is CASSRGSLNGQFF. The CDR3 bases are TGTGCCAGCAGCCGGGGCTCTCTCAATGGGCAGTTCTTC.

This clonotype was seen many times. This sequence joins TRBV14 and TRBJ2-7; D is ambiguous. CDR1 is SGHDN, CDR2 FVKESK, per germline. V dropped 1 base and J dropped 6 bases, with 10 bases sitting between them. The CDR3 loop spans 13 amino acids. In nucleotides, the CDR3 is TGTGCCAGCAGCCAAGTTTTCCCCGGCGAGCAGTACTTC. It yields the protein CASSQVFPGEQYF.

For this clonotype: The junction and the germline gene differ at one end; a read error may be behind it. V usage is TRBV10-1 and J usage is TRBJ2-3; 8 bases match TRBD1. This CDR3 is built from 15 residues. CDR1 and CDR2 (germline): WNHNN, SYGVQD (reference sequence). The CDR3 region is CASKGVVQGEDMQYF. CDR3 in DNA: TGCGCCAGCAAGGGGGTCGTACAGGGGGAAGATATGCAGTATTTT.

In this sample, this clonotype turned up many times. The chain is built from TRBV24-1 and TRBJ2-2; 10 bases are shared with TRBD1. The CDR3 is 18 residues long. Germline CDR1 KGHDR, CDR2 SFDVKD. V dropped 0 bases and J dropped 3; count of bases not matched to a gene: 6. The CDR3 loop reads CATSDLRPGQGYTGELFF. The CDR3 DNA reads TGTGCCACCAGTGATTTGCGACCGGGACAGGGGTACACCGGGGAGCTGTTTTTT.

This clonotype has ten or more counts. The chain has TRBV9 and TRBJ2-1, with 7 positions matching TRBD2. The CDR3 loop spans 15 amino acids. The germline V gene has CDR1 SGDLS and CDR2 YYNGEE. Trimming took 0 bases from V and 10 from J; bases not matched to a gene: 10. CDR3 sequence (DNA): TGTGCCAGCAGCGTAGTAGTGGGGGGGACTGGCGAGCAGTTCTTC. This translates into CASSVVVGGTGEQFF.

The chain recombines TRBV11-2 with TRBJ2-1, with a possible D match to TRBD1 (7 bases). The germline CDR1 and CDR2 sequences are SGHAT and FQNNGV. The CDR3 is 14 residues long. With 5 bases removed from V and 8 bases from J, the gap between germline ends came to 16 bases. The DNA of the CDR3 is TGTGCCAGCAGCCGGGCAGGGGGACTCTATGAGCAGTTCTTC. It is translated as CASSRAGGLYEQFF.

This clonotype was observed at least ten times. The chain combines TRBV7-3 with TRBJ2-1; 9 nucleotides agree with TRBD1. CDR3 length: 13 amino acids. The V gene's germline CDR1 is SGHTA and CDR2 FQGTGA. Unmatched junction bases numbered 5, after V lost 5 bases and J lost 9 bases. Here the CDR3 reads CASSRGQGLEQFF. The CDR3 DNA reads as TGTGCCAGCAGCCGGGGACAGGGTCTTGAGCAGTTCTTC.

In this sample, this clonotype turned up a few times. This chain uses TRBV15 with TRBJ2-5; D not certain. The germline gives CDR1 LNHNV, CDR2 YYDKDF (reference sequence). V gave up 0 bases and J gave up 5 bases, with 7 bases separating them. The CDR3 spans 13 residues. The chain's CDR3 is CATSREMGETQYF. CDR3 DNA: TGTGCCACCAGCAGAGAGATGGGGGAGACCCAGTACTTC. The full variable domain, rest sourced from reference TRBV15 and TRBJ2-5, is DAMVIQNPRYQVTQFGKPVTLSCSQTLNHNVMYWYQQKSSQAPKLLFHYYDKDFNNEADTPDNFQSRRPNTSFCFLDIRSPGLGDTAMYLCATSREMGETQYFGPGTRLLVL.

This clonotype occurred once. The CDR3 reads CSVGWNGVNYGYTF. In DNA form, the CDR3 reads TGCAGCGTGGGATGGAACGGGGTGAACTATGGCTACACCTTC. The chain uses TRBV29-1 and TRBJ1-2, with D hard to call. Trimming pared 6 bases from V and 2 bases from J, leaving 16 bases between. The CDR3 has 14 residues. CDR1 and CDR2 from the germline V gene are SQVTM and ANQGSEA. The complete variable domain, with remaining parts taken from reference TRBV29-1 and TRBJ1-2, reads SAVISQKPSRDICQRGTSLTIQCQVDSQVTMMFWYRQQPGQSLTLIATANQGSEATYESGFVIDKFPISRPNLTFSTLTVSNMSPEDSSIYLCSVGWNGVNYGYTFGSGTRLTVV.

This CDR3 reads CASQEEAPTDTQYF. Written as DNA, the CDR3 is TGCGCCAGTCAAGAGGAGGCCCCCACAGATACGCAGTATTTT. The chain has TRBV5-1 and TRBJ2-3; weak D call: TRBD2 (5 bases). Trimming removed 8 bases from V and 2 bases from J, with 15 bases in between. From germline, CDR1 is SGHRS and CDR2 YFSETQ. This CDR3 comprises 14 residues.

As to this clonotype: A much bigger clone sits one base away, suggesting this may be a read error. No conserved phenylalanine or tryptophan ends this CDR3, so it is likely a read error. This sequence joins TRBV7-9 and TRBJ2-4, with a possible D match to TRBD2 (5 bases). The CDR3 loop spans 16 amino acids. CDR1 is SEHNR and CDR2 is FQNEAQ in the germline V gene (reference sequence). V lost 5 bases and J lost 1, with 15 bases in between. As DNA, the CDR3 is TGTGCCAGCAGCCCAACCCCGGGGTCGGCCAAAAACATTCAGTACTGC. Residues: CASSPTPGSAKNIQYC.

This clonotype was observed at least ten times. Written as DNA, the CDR3 is TGTGCCAGCAGCTTACGCGGGGGCACCACAGATACGCAGTATTTT. It translates to CASSLRGGTTDTQYF. The rearrangement joins TRBV5-7 to TRBJ2-3, with D maybe TRBD2 (7 bases). TRBV5-7 is an open reading frame, and its role is uncertain. CDR3 length: 15 amino acids. Trimming took off 2 bases at V and 2 bases at J, with 12 bases between the two ends.